This is a list of T cell receptor beta chains from one sample in a study of low-dose radiotherapy and immunotherapy resistance in tumors. MiXCR, run by TCRdb on the reads, gives a single entry per CDR3 protein. Of some 53,000 distinct CDR3 sequences in the sample, approximately 31% are singletons; the top ten hold over 7%. The material was PBMCs, obtained after low-dose radiotherapy plus immunotherapy. All receptors derive from a male donor with rectosigmoid adenocarcinoma. The CDR3 runs from the conserved cysteine through the conserved F or W. Fields, in order: D gene, V gene, J gene, clone size, CDR3 protein, CDR3 DNA. A D gene is named only where the DNA matches it firmly. Clone size is not always given. Where it is, it says once, few, many or a class for expanded clones.

TRBD2	TRBV20-1	TRBJ2-7	many	CSASPLAGGSYEQYF	TGCAGTGCTAGTCCGCTAGCGGGGGGTAGTTACGAGCAGTACTTC
-	TRBV9	TRBJ2-7	-	CASSEGQRGYEQYF	TGTGCCAGCAGCGAAGGACAGCGCGGCTACGAGCAGTACTTC
-	TRBV6-1	TRBJ2-3	-	CASSEAGRDTQYF	TGTGCCAGCAGTGAAGCAGGGAGAGATACGCAGTATTTT
-	TRBV9	TRBJ2-3	many	CASSTPFTDTQYF	TGTGCCAGCTCCACCCCATTCACAGATACGCAGTATTTT
TRBD1	TRBV14	TRBJ2-7	many	CASSQYRGPYEQYF	TGTGCCAGCAGTCAATACAGGGGGCCCTACGAGCAGTACTTC
-	TRBV19	TRBJ1-5	many	CASSSGVGDQPQHF	TGTGCCAGTAGTTCAGGGGTAGGAGATCAGCCCCAGCATTTT
-	TRBV5-1	TRBJ2-1	-	CASSLEGGAYNEQFF	TGCGCCAGCAGCTTGGAAGGGGGAGCCTACAATGAGCAGTTCTTC
TRBD2	TRBV5-4	TRBJ2-1	few	CASSLGGGSNEQFF	TGTGCCAGCAGCTTGGGCGGGGGGAGCAATGAGCAGTTCTTC
-	TRBV4-3	TRBJ2-2	-	CASSQDQAVANTGELFF	TGCGCCAGCAGCCAAGATCAGGCAGTCGCGAACACCGGGGAGCTGTTTTTT
-	TRBV28	TRBJ2-2	-	CASSQASNTGELFFF	-
-	TRBV29-1	TRBJ1-2	medium-sized	CSVGTPASANYGYTF	TGCAGCGTCGGGACGCCCGCCTCAGCTAACTATGGCTACACCTTC
-	TRBV28	TRBJ2-5	many	CASSFSWDTSRETQYF	TGTGCCAGCAGTTTTTCCTGGGACACTAGCCGGGAGACCCAGTACTTC
-	TRBV27	TRBJ2-1	-	CASSFLGVHEQFF	TGTGCCAGCAGTTTCCTGGGCGTCCATGAGCAGTTCTTC
-	TRBV11-2	TRBJ1-5	many	CASSDNQPQHF	TGTGCCAGCAGCGACAATCAGCCCCAGCATTTT
TRBD2	TRBV28	TRBJ2-1	many	CASSPNLLAGVNEQFF	TGTGCCAGCAGTCCCAACCTACTAGCGGGGGTGAATGAGCAGTTCTTC
-	TRBV3-1	TRBJ2-5	-	CASSHPREFQETQYF	TGTGCCAGCAGCCACCCTAGAGAGTTTCAAGAGACCCAGTACTTC
-	TRBV28	TRBJ2-2	-	CASSLSARFGEEYFGPGTGELFF	-
-	TRBV6-2/TRBV6-3	TRBJ2-3	many	CASSRAGWDTQYF	TGTGCCAGTTCGCGGGCAGGTTGGGATACGCAGTATTTT
TRBD1	TRBV11-2	TRBJ2-7	many	CASSLGPTGGPSYEQYF	TGTGCCAGCAGCTTAGGTCCGACAGGGGGCCCCTCCTACGAGCAGTACTTC
-	TRBV10-3	TRBJ2-3	-	CAISPGPRDTDTQYF	TGTGCCATCAGTCCCGGGCCGCGAGACACAGATACGCAGTATTTT
-	TRBV6-5	TRBJ2-3	-	CASMASTDTQYF	TGTGCCAGCATGGCTAGCACAGATACGCAGTATTTT
TRBD2	TRBV20-1	TRBJ2-3	few	CSARGLAGGRDTQYF	TGCAGTGCTAGAGGATTAGCGGGGGGGCGGGATACGCAGTATTTT
-	TRBV5-6	TRBJ2-7	many	CASSFVTYEQYF	TGTGCCAGCAGCTTCGTGACCTACGAGCAGTACTTC
TRBD1	TRBV27	TRBJ2-6	few	CASTQGGSGGSGANVLTF	TGTGCCAGCACCCAAGGCGGGTCAGGGGGATCTGGGGCCAACGTCCTGACTTTC
-	TRBV6-1	TRBJ2-6	many	CAGGGRFYSGANVLTF	TGTGCCGGGGGGGGCAGGTTTTACTCTGGGGCCAACGTCCTGACTTTC
TRBD1	TRBV28	TRBJ2-7	medium-sized	CASTQGAYEQYF	TGTGCCAGCACACAGGGGGCTTACGAGCAGTACTTC
TRBD1	TRBV29-1	TRBJ1-5	-	CSVQTGGGNQPQHF	TGCAGCGTGCAGACAGGGGGTGGCAATCAGCCCCAGCATTTT
-	TRBV2	TRBJ2-7	-	CASSVTATYEQYF	TGTGCCAGCAGTGTGACCGCAACCTACGAGCAGTACTTC
TRBD1	TRBV5-1	TRBJ2-2	few	CASSLDRAGELFF	TGCGCCAGCAGCCTGGACAGGGCCGGGGAGCTGTTTTTT
-	TRBV30	TRBJ2-1	once	CAWEGEGHNEQFF	TGTGCCTGGGAGGGGGAGGGGCACAATGAGCAGTTCTTC
TRBD2	TRBV7-7	TRBJ2-2	many	CASGTSGSPGELFF	TGTGCTAGCGGGACTAGCGGGAGCCCCGGGGAGCTGTTTTTT
TRBD1	TRBV29-1	TRBJ2-7	-	CSVGARPGGSEEQYF	TGCAGCGTTGGAGCCCGGCCAGGGGGCTCTGAAGAGCAGTACTTC
TRBD1	TRBV20-1	TRBJ1-1	many	CSARDVTGGTEAFF	TGCAGTGCTAGAGATGTCACAGGGGGAACTGAAGCTTTCTTT
-	TRBV5-1	TRBJ2-3	many	CASMAGGLDTQYF	TGCGCCAGCATGGCTGGGGGGCTAGATACGCAGTATTTT
-	TRBV2	TRBJ2-2	many	CASNMGLNTGELFF	TGTGCCAGCAACATGGGGCTGAACACCGGGGAGCTGTTTTTT
-	TRBV6-2/TRBV6-3	TRBJ2-2	many	CASRATTGELFF	TGTGCCAGCAGGGCCACCACCGGGGAGCTGTTTTTT
-	TRBV5-1	TRBJ2-5	many	CASRIDGQQTQYF	TGCGCCAGCAGAATTGACGGTCAGCAGACCCAGTACTTC
-	TRBV28	TRBJ1-2	few	CASSSGKVNYGYTF	TGTGCCAGCAGCTCGGGTAAAGTGAACTATGGCTACACCTTC
-	TRBV10-3	TRBJ2-3	few	CAISRATDTQYF	TGTGCCATCAGTAGGGCCACAGATACGCAGTATTTT
-	TRBV5-5	TRBJ1-1	-	CASSLAGAARTAFF	TGTGCCAGCAGCTTAGCGGGGGCGGCCAGGACTGCTTTCTTT
-	TRBV7-2	TRBJ2-6	many	CASSLAGGGALSGANVLTF	TGTGCCAGCAGCCTAGCAGGGGGAGGGGCCTTATCTGGGGCCAACGTCCTGACTTTC
TRBD2	TRBV20-1	TRBJ2-3	many	CSARGLDPGGVTDTQYF	TGCAGTGCCCGGGGCCTGGATCCCGGGGGGGTCACAGATACGCAGTATTTT
-	TRBV13	TRBJ1-4	many	CASSLWPEKLFF	TGTGCCAGCAGCTTATGGCCCGAAAAACTGTTTTTT
TRBD1	TRBV20-1	TRBJ2-7	many	CSGDRGNEQYF	TGCAGTGGGGACAGGGGTAACGAGCAGTACTTC
-	TRBV27	TRBJ2-7	-	CASSFLAEQYF	TGTGCCAGCAGTTTTCTGGCCGAGCAGTACTTC
-	TRBV6-5	TRBJ2-6	many	CASSQSLTDSGANVLTF	TGTGCCAGCAGCCAGTCACTGACGGACTCTGGGGCCAACGTCCTGACTTTC
-	TRBV14	TRBJ1-6	-	CASSLRLGSGYSPLHF	TGTGCCAGCAGCCTCCGACTTGGGAGCGGTTATTCACCCCTCCACTTT
-	TRBV24-1	TRBJ2-1	-	CATSDPGPGDNEQFF	TGTGCCACCAGTGATCCGGGACCCGGGGACAATGAGCAGTTCTTC
-	TRBV6-1	TRBJ1-5	-	CASSEGGHQPQHF	TGTGCCAGCAGTGAAGGCGGACATCAGCCCCAGCATTTT
-	TRBV20-1	TRBJ1-5	many	CSARGGYKPQHF	TGCAGTGCTAGAGGGGGTTATAAGCCCCAGCATTTT
-	TRBV7-8	TRBJ1-1	many	CASSHSDRRMNTEAFF	TGTGCCAGCAGCCACAGCGACAGGAGGATGAACACTGAAGCTTTCTTT
-	TRBV2	TRBJ2-1	-	CASSDKRSGAYNEQFF	TGTGCCAGCAGTGATAAGCGGTCAGGGGCCTACAATGAGCAGTTCTTC